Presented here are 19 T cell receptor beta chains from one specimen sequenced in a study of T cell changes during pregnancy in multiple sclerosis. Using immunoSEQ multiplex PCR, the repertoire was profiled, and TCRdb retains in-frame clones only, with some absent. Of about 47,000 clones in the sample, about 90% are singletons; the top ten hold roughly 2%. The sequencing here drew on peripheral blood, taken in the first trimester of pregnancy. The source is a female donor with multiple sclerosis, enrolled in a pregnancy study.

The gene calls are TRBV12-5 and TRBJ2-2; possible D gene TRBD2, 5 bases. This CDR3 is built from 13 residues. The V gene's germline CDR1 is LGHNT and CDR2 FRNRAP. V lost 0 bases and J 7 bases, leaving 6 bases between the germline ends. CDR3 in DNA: TGTGCTAGTGGTTTGGTAGGAGGCGGGGAGCTGTTTTTT. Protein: CASGLVGGGELFF.

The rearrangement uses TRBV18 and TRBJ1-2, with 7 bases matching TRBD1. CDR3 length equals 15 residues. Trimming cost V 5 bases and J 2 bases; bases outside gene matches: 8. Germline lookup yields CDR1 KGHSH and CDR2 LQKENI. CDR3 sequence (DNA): TGTGCCAGCTCAAGACAGGGACCGGCGAACTATGGCTACACCTTC. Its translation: CASSRQGPANYGYTF.

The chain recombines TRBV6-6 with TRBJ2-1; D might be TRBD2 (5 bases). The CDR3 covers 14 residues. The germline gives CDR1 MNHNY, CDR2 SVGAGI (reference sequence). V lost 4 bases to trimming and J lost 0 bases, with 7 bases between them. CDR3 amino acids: CASSLANSYNEQFF. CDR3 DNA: TGTGCCAGCAGTTTAGCGAACTCCTACAATGAGCAGTTCTTC.

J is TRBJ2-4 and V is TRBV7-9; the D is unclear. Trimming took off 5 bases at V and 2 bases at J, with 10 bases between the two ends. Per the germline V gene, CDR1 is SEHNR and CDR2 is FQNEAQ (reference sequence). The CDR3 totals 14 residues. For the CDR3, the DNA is TGTGCCAGCAGCCCCCGGGTTCCCAAAAACATTCAGTACTTC. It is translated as CASSPRVPKNIQYF.

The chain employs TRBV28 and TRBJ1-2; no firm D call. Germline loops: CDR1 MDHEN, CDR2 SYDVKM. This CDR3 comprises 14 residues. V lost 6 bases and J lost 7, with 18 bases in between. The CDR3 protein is CASSRRPLRFGYTF. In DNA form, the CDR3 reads TGTGCCAGCAGCCGTCGCCCCCTACGGTTTGGCTACACCTTC.

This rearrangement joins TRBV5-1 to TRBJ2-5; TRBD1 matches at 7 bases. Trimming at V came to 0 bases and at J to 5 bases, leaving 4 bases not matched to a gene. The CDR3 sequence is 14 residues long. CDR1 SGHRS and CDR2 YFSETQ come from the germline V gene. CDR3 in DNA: TGCGCCAGCAGCTTGGTAGGGGGCGGCGAGACCCAGTACTTC. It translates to CASSLVGGGETQYF.

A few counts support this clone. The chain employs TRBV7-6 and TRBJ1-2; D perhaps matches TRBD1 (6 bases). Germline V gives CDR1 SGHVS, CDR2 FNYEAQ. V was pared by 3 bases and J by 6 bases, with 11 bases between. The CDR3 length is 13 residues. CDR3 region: CASSLQGYDGYTF. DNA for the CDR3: TGTGCCAGCAGCTTGCAGGGGTACGATGGCTACACCTTC.

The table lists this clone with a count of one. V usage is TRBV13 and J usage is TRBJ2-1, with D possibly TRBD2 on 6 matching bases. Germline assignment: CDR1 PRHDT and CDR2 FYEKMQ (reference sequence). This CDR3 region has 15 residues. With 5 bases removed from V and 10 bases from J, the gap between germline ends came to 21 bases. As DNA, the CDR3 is TGTGCCAGCAGCCCGCTGGGGGTGGCGGGGTGGGAGCAGTTCTTC. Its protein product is CASSPLGVAGWEQFF.

The chain's CDR3 is CASRDPRTPVYGYTF. DNA of the CDR3: TGCGCCAGCAGAGACCCACGGACACCCGTCTATGGCTACACCTTC. The V and J genes are TRBV5-1 and TRBJ1-2; possibly TRBD1 for D (5 bases). V was cut by 5 bases and J by 4 bases, with 18 bases left in between. The germline V gene has CDR1 SGHRS and CDR2 YFSETQ. This CDR3 spans 15 amino acids.

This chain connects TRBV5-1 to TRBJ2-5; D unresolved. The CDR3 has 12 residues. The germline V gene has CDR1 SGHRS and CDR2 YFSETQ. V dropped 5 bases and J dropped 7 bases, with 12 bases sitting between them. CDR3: CASSLRSGTQYF. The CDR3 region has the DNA TGCGCCAGCAGTCTCCGGTCGGGGACCCAGTACTTC.

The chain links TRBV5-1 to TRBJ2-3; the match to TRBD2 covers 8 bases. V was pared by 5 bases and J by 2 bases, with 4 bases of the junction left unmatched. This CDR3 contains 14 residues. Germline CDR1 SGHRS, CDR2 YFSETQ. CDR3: CASRTSGSTDTQYF. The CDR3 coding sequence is TGCGCCAGCAGAACTAGCGGATCCACAGATACGCAGTATTTT.

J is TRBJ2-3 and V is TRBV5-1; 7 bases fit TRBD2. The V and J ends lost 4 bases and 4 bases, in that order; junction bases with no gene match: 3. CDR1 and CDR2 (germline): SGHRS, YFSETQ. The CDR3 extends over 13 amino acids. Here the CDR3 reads CASSAGRADTQYF. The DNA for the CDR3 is TGCGCCAGCAGCGCAGGGAGGGCAGATACGCAGTATTTT. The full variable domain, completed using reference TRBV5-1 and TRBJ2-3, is KAGVTQTPRYLIKTRGQQVTLSCSPISGHRSVSWYQQTPGQGLQFLFEYFSETQRNKGNFPGRFSGRQFSNSRSEMNVSTLELGDSALYLCASSAGRADTQYFGPGTRLTVL.

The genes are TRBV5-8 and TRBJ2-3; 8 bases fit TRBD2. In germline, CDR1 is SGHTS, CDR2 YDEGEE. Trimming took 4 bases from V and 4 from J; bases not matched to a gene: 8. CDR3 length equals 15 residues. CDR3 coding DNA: TGTGCCAGCAGCCTCGGGGGGGCCTTCTCAGATACGCAGTATTTT. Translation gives CASSLGGAFSDTQYF.

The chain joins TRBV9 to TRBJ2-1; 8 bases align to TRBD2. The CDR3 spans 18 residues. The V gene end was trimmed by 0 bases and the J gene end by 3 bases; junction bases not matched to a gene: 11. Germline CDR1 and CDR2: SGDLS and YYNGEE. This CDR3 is CASSVVTSGLAGYNEQFF. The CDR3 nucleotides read TGTGCCAGCAGCGTAGTAACATCCGGACTAGCAGGCTACAATGAGCAGTTCTTC.

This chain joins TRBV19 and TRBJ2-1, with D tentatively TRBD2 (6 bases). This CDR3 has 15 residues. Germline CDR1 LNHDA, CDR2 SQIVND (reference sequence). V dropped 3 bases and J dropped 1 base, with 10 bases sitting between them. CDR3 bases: TGTGCCAGTAGTATCACCGGGACTTCCTACAATGAGCAGTTCTTC. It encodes CASSITGTSYNEQFF.

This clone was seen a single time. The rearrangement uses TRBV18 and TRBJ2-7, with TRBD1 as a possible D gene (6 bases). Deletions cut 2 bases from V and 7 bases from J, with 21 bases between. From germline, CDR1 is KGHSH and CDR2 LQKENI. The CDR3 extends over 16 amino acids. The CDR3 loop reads CASSPGLNRVASEQYF. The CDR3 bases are TGTGCCAGCTCACCAGGTCTGAACAGGGTGGCCTCAGAGCAGTACTTC.

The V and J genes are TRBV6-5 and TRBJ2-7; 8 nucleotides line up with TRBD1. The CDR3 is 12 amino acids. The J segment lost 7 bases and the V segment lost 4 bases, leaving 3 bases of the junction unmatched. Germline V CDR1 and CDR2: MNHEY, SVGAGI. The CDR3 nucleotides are TGTGCCAGCAGTTCCACAGGGGGAGAGCAGTACTTC. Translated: CASSSTGGEQYF.

The CDR3 coding sequence is TGTGCCAGTAGTGTCCCAGCAGGGGGCGGCTACACCTTC. Encoded protein: CASSVPAGGGYTF. The chain recombines TRBV19 with TRBJ1-2; 8 nucleotides match TRBD1. This CDR3 is built from 13 residues. Germline V gene lookup returns CDR1 LNHDA and CDR2 SQIVND (reference sequence). Losses at the gene ends were 5 bases for V and 8 bases for J; bases not matched to a gene: 7.

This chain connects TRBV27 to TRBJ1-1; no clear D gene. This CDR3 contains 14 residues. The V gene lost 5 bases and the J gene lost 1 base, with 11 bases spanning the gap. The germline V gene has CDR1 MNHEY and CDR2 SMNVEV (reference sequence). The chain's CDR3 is CASSPSHQNTEAFF. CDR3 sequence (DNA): TGTGCCAGCAGTCCCTCACACCAGAACACTGAAGCTTTCTTT.